What follows are 15 T cell receptor beta chains derived from one specimen sequenced in a study of T-cell memory formation after mild COVID-19 (TCRdb year 2021). Library preparation used 5' RACE. TCRdb names Illumina NovaSeq 6000 as the instrument used. The raw public reads went through TCRdb reprocessing: fastp at Q25, MiXCR clone calling, in-frame beta chains kept. When rows share a CDR3 protein, they turn into one entry using the most common DNA and genes. This sample gives around 310,000 distinct CDR3 sequences in total; around a sixth of them show up just once. The leading ten clones occupy around 20% of the sample. Sequencing was carried out using PBMCs or a T cell subset sorted from them (not recorded which). These receptors came from a man between 18 and 35 years old who had mild COVID-19 (a few samples of this study predate the infection). The sample titles of this study are shuffled in the database, so cell type and time point are left out; the donor was told from shared clones.

Comments on this clonotype: One end of the junction fails to match germline, which may point to a read error. V is TRBV7-2 and J is TRBJ1-2, with no clear D. Germline CDR1 SGHTA, CDR2 FQGNSA. CDR3 length: 15 residues. CDR3 loop: CASSVAPGPNYGYTF. DNA of the CDR3: TGTGCCAGCAGCGTAGCCCCGGGTCCTAACTATGGCTACACCTTC.

V gene TRBV6-4 combines with J gene TRBJ2-3; 10 bases map to TRBD1. The CDR3 runs to 15 residues. Germline V CDR1 and CDR2: MRHNA, SNTAGT. J lost 3 bases, V lost 6 bases, and 6 bases had no gene match. The DNA of the CDR3 is TGTGCCAGCAGCCCTGGGACAGGGGTTACAGATACGCAGTATTTT. As protein: CASSPGTGVTDTQYF.

The V call is TRBV6-5, the J call TRBJ1-2, with D perhaps matching TRBD1 (6 bases). The CDR3 extends over 13 amino acids. Per the germline V gene, CDR1 is MNHEY and CDR2 is SVGAGI. Trimming took off 5 bases at V and 7 bases at J, with 14 bases between the two ends. The CDR3 loop is CASSATGSSGYTF. The CDR3 DNA sequence: TGTGCCAGCAGTGCTACAGGGAGCAGTGGCTACACCTTC.

This clonotype was observed many times. The chain carries TRBV5-1 and TRBJ2-3, with 7 bases fitting TRBD1. Germline V gene lookup returns CDR1 SGHRS and CDR2 YFSETQ. J lost 7 bases, V lost 0 bases, and 2 bases had no gene match. This CDR3 comprises 13 residues. CDR3: CASSLEGAHTQYF. The CDR3, as DNA: TGCGCCAGCAGCTTGGAGGGGGCTCATACGCAGTATTTT. The complete variable domain, with remaining parts taken from reference TRBV5-1 and TRBJ2-3, reads KAGVTQTPRYLIKTRGQQVTLSCSPISGHRSVSWYQQTPGQGLQFLFEYFSETQRNKGNFPGRFSGRQFSNSRSEMNVSTLELGDSALYLCASSLEGAHTQYFGPGTRLTVL.

The chain joins TRBV3-1 to TRBJ2-1; D is unresolved. V dropped 6 bases and J dropped 8 bases, with 23 bases sitting between them. Per germline, CDR1 LGHDT and CDR2 YNNKEL (reference sequence). There are 16 residues in the CDR3. This CDR3 reads CASRATQDIEGYEQFF. The CDR3 DNA is TGTGCCAGCAGGGCGACACAAGATATTGAAGGGTATGAGCAGTTCTTC.

This clonotype was picked up a small number of times. The rearrangement joins TRBV23-1 to TRBJ1-2, with 8 bases identical to TRBD1. TRBV23-1 is an open reading frame whose function is uncertain. With 10 bases clipped from V and 4 bases from J, the junction kept 23 bases outside the gene matches. This CDR3 has 18 residues. The DNA of the CDR3 is TGCGCCAATAGGCCAACTTTGAGTCGGGACAGGCCGACCTATGGCTACACCTTC. Amino acids: CANRPTLSRDRPTYGYTF.

This clonotype was seen more than once but under ten times. The chain employs TRBV5-8 and TRBJ1-1; D may be TRBD1 (5 bases). Germline CDR1 SGHTS, CDR2 YDEGEE. The CDR3 is 14 residues long. Trimming shortened V by 4 bases and J by 3 bases, and 13 bases separated the two germline ends. The CDR3 bases are TGTGCCAGCAGCCGCAGGGTCTCGTACACTGAAGCTTTCTTT. Amino acid sequence: CASSRRVSYTEAFF.

This chain joins TRBV20-1 and TRBJ1-6; weak D call: TRBD1 (5 bases). CDR3 length: 13 residues. Trimming removed 6 bases from V and 7 bases from J, with 13 bases in between. Germline V gene sequence: CDR1 DFQATT, CDR2 SNEGSKA (reference sequence). The CDR3 nucleotides are TGCAGTGCCTACCGGGACCCCAATTCACCCCTCCACTTT. Encoded protein: CSAYRDPNSPLHF.

This chain links TRBV10-2 with TRBJ2-2, with D uncertain. Germline V CDR1 and CDR2: WSHSY, SAAADI. The CDR3 is made up of 16 amino acids. With 3 bases removed from V and 0 bases from J, the gap between germline ends came to 11 bases. CDR3 nucleotides: TGCGCCAGCAGTGATGTAGGCCGGACGAACACCGGGGAGCTGTTTTTT. Translation: CASSDVGRTNTGELFF.

This clonotype was picked up a small number of times. The chain's CDR3 is CASSFRQIYGYTF. Written as DNA, the CDR3 is TGTGCCAGCAGCTTCCGACAGATCTATGGCTACACCTTC. The J gene is TRBJ1-2, the V gene TRBV7-6; weak D call: TRBD1 (5 bases). Trimming removed 3 bases at V and 4 bases at J, with 9 bases between. Germline V gene lookup returns CDR1 SGHVS and CDR2 FNYEAQ. The CDR3 length is 13 residues. The entire variable domain, with the rest obtained from reference TRBV7-6 and TRBJ1-2, is as follows: GAGVSQSPRYKVTKRGQDVALRCDPISGHVSLYWYRQALGQGPEFLTYFNYEAQQDKSGLPNDRFSAERPEGSISTLTIQRTEQRDSAMYRCASSFRQIYGYTFGSGTRLTVV.

This chain joins TRBV4-2 and TRBJ2-3; a possible D gene is TRBD2 (7 bases). The germline gives CDR1 LGHNA, CDR2 YNFKEQ. The V end lost 1 base, the J end lost 5 bases, and 13 bases lay between the germline ends. The CDR3 sequence is 15 residues long. The CDR3 DNA reads as TGTGCCAGCAGCCAAGGGGGGGGCTATGGAGATACGCAGTATTTT. Translation gives CASSQGGGYGDTQYF.

This clonotype has just a few counts. The chain combines TRBV5-5 with TRBJ1-1; no clear D gene. The CDR3 contains 13 residues. Germline CDR1 and CDR2: SGHKS and YYEKEE (reference sequence). The V gene lost 1 base and the J gene lost 4 bases, with 8 bases spanning the gap. CDR3: CASSLQPLTEAFF. The CDR3 DNA reads TGTGCCAGCAGCTTGCAGCCGCTCACTGAAGCTTTCTTT.

The chain couples TRBV24-1 to TRBJ2-1, with 13 bases identical to TRBD2. The CDR3 spans 15 residues. V was clipped by 6 bases and J by 9 bases; unmatched bases: 7. CDR1 is KGHDR, CDR2 SFDVKD, per germline. The CDR3 here is CATSYPGLAGLEQFF. The CDR3 DNA reads TGTGCCACCAGTTATCCGGGACTAGCGGGGCTTGAGCAGTTCTTC.

The CDR3 DNA reads as TGTGCCAGCAGCTTGGGGATACTAGACCCTGAAGCTTTCTTT. This encodes CASSLGILDPEAFF. This chain joins TRBV5-6 and TRBJ1-1; D uncertain. This CDR3 region has 14 residues. Trimming cost V 0 bases and J 6 bases, with 12 bases left between them. The germline CDR1 and CDR2 sequences are SGHDT and YYEEEE.

The rearrangement uses TRBV25-1 and TRBJ2-1; the D gene is possibly TRBD2 (5 bases). Germline V gene sequence: CDR1 MGHDK, CDR2 SYGVNS. CDR3 length equals 13 residues. V was trimmed by 0 bases and J by 8 bases, leaving 8 bases between them. CDR3 sequence reads: CASSEYGSHEQFF. DNA for the CDR3: TGTGCCAGCAGTGAATATGGGAGCCATGAGCAGTTCTTC. Looking up the rest from reference TRBV25-1 and TRBJ2-1 gives the full variable domain: EADIYQTPRYLVIGTGKKITLECSQTMGHDKMYWYQQDPGMELHLIHYSYGVNSTEKGDLSSESTVSRIRTEHFPLTLESARPSHTSQYLCASSEYGSHEQFFGPGTRLTVL.